The 25 T cell receptor beta chains in this list originate from one sample, sequenced in a study of neoadjuvant nivolumab and ipilimumab in lung cancer. Libraries were prepared by immunoSEQ multiplex PCR; TCRdb keeps only in-frame clonotypes and omits some of them. The sample consists of approximately 13,000 clones, around 70% of them appearing once. This specimen was peripheral blood, taken after neoadjuvant nivolumab, alone or with ipilimumab, at or shortly before surgery. Receptors originate from an adult with non-small cell lung cancer.

The gene calls are TRBV11-2 and TRBJ1-2, with D unresolved. Per the germline V gene, CDR1 is SGHAT and CDR2 is FQNNGV. The CDR3 is 13 residues long. Trimming removed 4 bases at V and 6 bases at J, with 12 bases between. The CDR3 DNA sequence: TGTGCCAGCAGCTCCGAGGTGGGGAATGGCTACACCTTC. Translation gives CASSSEVGNGYTF. Full variable domain (rest looked up from reference TRBV11-2 and TRBJ1-2): EAGVAQSPRYKIIEKRQSVAFWCNPISGHATLYWYQQILGQGPKLLIQFQNNGVVDDSQLPKDRFSAERLKGVDSTLKIQPAKLEDSAVYLCASSSEVGNGYTFGSGTRLTVV.

V gene TRBV11-2 combines with J gene TRBJ1-2; maybe TRBD1 (6 bases). Trimming removed 5 bases from V and 6 bases from J, with 16 bases in between. CDR1 and CDR2 from the germline V gene are SGHAT and FQNNGV. This CDR3 has 14 amino acids. The CDR3 DNA is TGTGCCAGCAGCCGAGATGGACAGTGGGATGGCTACACCTTC. This gives the protein CASSRDGQWDGYTF.

The gene calls are TRBV4-2 and TRBJ1-3, with D tentatively TRBD1 (6 bases). This CDR3 has 16 residues. From germline, CDR1 is LGHNA and CDR2 YNFKEQ. The ends were cut back, 0 bases at V and 4 bases at J, with 13 bases in the middle. The CDR3 loop is CASSQDRGGRGNTIYF. The CDR3 bases are TGTGCCAGCAGCCAAGATCGAGGGGGTCGGGGAAACACCATATATTTT.

The rearrangement links TRBV15 to TRBJ2-5, with TRBD2 as a possible D gene (5 bases). Trimming shortened V by 0 bases and J by 4 bases, and 12 bases separated the two germline ends. The CDR3 has 15 residues. Germline CDR1 is LNHNV and CDR2 is YYDKDF (reference sequence). In nucleotides, the CDR3 is TGTGCCACCAGCAGAGATAGGGCGGAGGTAGAGACCCAGTACTTC. It codes for CATSRDRAEVETQYF.

The chain employs TRBV5-4 and TRBJ2-5, with D tentatively TRBD1 (6 bases). Trimming left V 6 bases short and J 2 bases short, with 14 bases between. The CDR3 consists of 14 residues. Germline V lookup: CDR1 SGHNT, CDR2 YYREEE (reference sequence). CDR3: CASTWGQGQETQYF. CDR3 nucleotide sequence: TGTGCCAGCACCTGGGGTCAGGGGCAAGAGACCCAGTACTTC.

This chain joins TRBV7-9 and TRBJ2-3, with 8 bases that match TRBD2. Germline V lookup: CDR1 SEHNR, CDR2 FQNEAQ (reference sequence). The CDR3 is 17 residues long. V trimming: 5 bases; J trimming: 9 bases; junction bases outside the gene matches: 19. CDR3 loop: CASSRSSGSGIGETQYF. In nucleotides, the CDR3 is TGTGCCAGCAGCAGATCCAGCGGGAGCGGTATCGGCGAAACGCAGTATTTT.

The rearrangement uses TRBV5-1 and TRBJ2-7; perhaps TRBD1 as D (6 bases). This CDR3 has 14 amino acids. The germline V and J ends were trimmed by 2 bases and 5 bases, with 14 bases remaining between them. Looked up from germline, CDR1 is SGHRS and CDR2 is YFSETQ. The CDR3 DNA reads as TGCGCCAGCAGCTTCACAGGGACGTGGAACGAGCAGTACTTC. Amino acids: CASSFTGTWNEQYF.

Concerning this clone itself: The same CDR3 also results from other DNA sequences found in this sample. V gene TRBV18 combines with J gene TRBJ1-1; D may be TRBD1 (6 bases). The CDR3 spans 14 residues. V lost 0 bases to trimming and J lost 1 base, with 6 bases between them. Germline V lookup: CDR1 KGHSH, CDR2 LQKENI. The CDR3 sequence is CASSPPGQNTEAFF. In DNA, the CDR3 is TGTGCCAGCTCACCACCGGGACAGAACACTGAAGCTTTCTTT.

The chain links TRBV14 to TRBJ2-7; D is perhaps TRBD2 (7 bases). Germline CDR1 reads SGHDN; CDR2 reads FVKESK. V was cut by 1 base and J by 0 bases, with 16 bases left in between. The length of the CDR3 is 17 residues. CDR3 DNA sequence: TGTGCCAGCAGCCAAGTAGGGGGGGGCTACAGCTCCTACGAGCAGTACTTC. This encodes CASSQVGGGYSSYEQYF.

This chain joins TRBV18 and TRBJ1-1; D unclear. The CDR3 runs to 13 residues. Trimming removed 6 bases from V and 1 base from J, with 9 bases in between. Germline V gene lookup returns CDR1 KGHSH and CDR2 LQKENI. CDR3 sequence: CASSRHKNTEAFF. The CDR3 bases are TGTGCCAGCTCCAGACACAAGAACACTGAAGCTTTCTTT. Filled out from reference TRBV18 and TRBJ1-1, the complete variable domain reads NAGVMQNPRHLVRRRGQEARLRCSPMKGHSHVYWYRQLPEEGLKFMVYLQKENIIDESGMPKERFSAEFPKEGPSILRIQQVVRGDSAAYFCASSRHKNTEAFFGQGTRLTVV.

This chain joins TRBV18 and TRBJ2-5; maybe TRBD1 (6 bases). The DNA end is more similar to TRBJ2-7, so the J call may be wrong. This CDR3 region has 14 residues. Germline V gives CDR1 KGHSH, CDR2 LQKENI. Written as DNA, the CDR3 is TGTGCCAGCTCCTGGGGGCCGGACACCTACGAGCAGTACTTC. Protein sequence: CASSWGPDTYEQYF.

The chain links TRBV5-1 to TRBJ2-7, with 7 bases fitting TRBD1. The CDR3 is made up of 13 amino acids. After removal of 2 bases from V and 6 bases from J, the junction contained 5 bases not matched to a gene. Germline V gene lookup returns CDR1 SGHRS and CDR2 YFSETQ. As DNA, the CDR3 is TGCGCCAGCAGCTTCCAACAGGGGCTCGAGCAGTACTTC. Translating gives CASSFQQGLEQYF.

Only a few counts were recorded for this clone. J is TRBJ2-1 and V is TRBV14; a possible D gene is TRBD1 (6 bases). V lost 1 base to trimming and J lost 2 bases, with 6 bases between them. In germline, CDR1 is SGHDN, CDR2 FVKESK. The CDR3 is 14 residues long. The CDR3 region is CASSQGGPYNEQFF. DNA of the CDR3: TGTGCCAGCAGCCAAGGGGGGCCCTACAATGAGCAGTTCTTC.

The chain recombines TRBV16 with TRBJ2-1, with 8 positions matching TRBD2. Germline trimming cut 1 base from V and 7 bases from J; bases unmatched to any gene: 9. CDR3 length: 16 residues. The germline CDR1 and CDR2 sequences are KGHSY and FQNENV. The CDR3 is CASSQLLSGRMNEQFF. The CDR3 DNA sequence: TGTGCCAGCAGCCAATTACTAAGCGGGAGAATGAATGAGCAGTTCTTC. Together with reference TRBV16 and TRBJ2-1, the CDR3 gives the full variable domain: GEEVAQTPKHLVRGEGQKAKLYCAPIKGHSYVFWYQQVLKNEFKFLISFQNENVFDETGMPKERFSAKCLPNSPCSLEIQATKLEDSAVYFCASSQLLSGRMNEQFFGPGTRLTVL.

This chain joins TRBV5-5 and TRBJ2-1; 11 bases are shared with TRBD2. Germline V gene sequence: CDR1 SGHKS, CDR2 YYEKEE (reference sequence). Trimming took 4 bases from V and 7 from J; bases not matched to a gene: 7. The CDR3 runs to 15 residues. Here the CDR3 reads CASSRTSGSLNEQFF. CDR3 sequence (DNA): TGTGCCAGCAGCCGAACTAGCGGGAGTTTGAATGAGCAGTTCTTC.

This clone appeared a few times. V gene TRBV13 combines with J gene TRBJ2-7, with TRBD2 identical over 7 bases. With 3 bases clipped from V and 2 bases from J, the junction kept 7 bases outside the gene matches. The V gene's germline CDR1 is PRHDT and CDR2 FYEKMQ (reference sequence). The CDR3 has 15 amino acids. The CDR3 here is CASSFKAGKTYEQYF. The CDR3 DNA reads as TGTGCCAGCAGCTTTAAAGCGGGAAAAACCTACGAGCAGTACTTC. The variable domain in full, completed from reference TRBV13 and TRBJ2-7, reads AAGVIQSPRHLIKEKRETATLKCYPIPRHDTVYWYQQGPGQDPQFLISFYEKMQSDKGSIPDRFSAQQFSDYHSELNMSSLELGDSALYFCASSFKAGKTYEQYFGPGTRLTVT.

The chain uses TRBV18 and TRBJ2-7; 10 bases line up with TRBD1. Germline-derived CDR1 and CDR2 are KGHSH and LQKENI. Losses at the gene ends were 3 bases for V and 4 bases for J; bases not matched to a gene: 6. This CDR3 has 15 amino acids. CDR3 sequence (DNA): TGTGCCAGCTCACCCGGACAGGGGGGAATGTACGAGCAGTACTTC. Translating gives CASSPGQGGMYEQYF.

The rearrangement links TRBV14 to TRBJ2-5; 7 bases agree with TRBD2. V lost 4 bases, J lost 7 bases, and 15 bases stayed unmatched. The CDR3 loop spans 16 amino acids. Germline V gene lookup returns CDR1 SGHDN and CDR2 FVKESK. CDR3 residues: CASSPLADGGHGTQYF. The DNA for the CDR3 is TGTGCCAGCAGCCCCCTAGCGGACGGGGGTCATGGGACCCAGTACTTC.

V gene TRBV11-2 combines with J gene TRBJ2-7; 7 bases align to TRBD1. V lost 1 base and J lost 7; bases outside the gene matches: 10. This CDR3 has 15 residues. The V gene's germline CDR1 is SGHAT and CDR2 FQNNGV. The CDR3 nucleotides are TGTGCCAGCAGCTTAGCAGGGGGAAGGGGGTCGGAGCAGTACTTC. Translation: CASSLAGGRGSEQYF.

The chain joins TRBV5-4 to TRBJ1-2; possibly TRBD1 for D (5 bases). The CDR3 is made up of 15 amino acids. The germline gives CDR1 SGHNT, CDR2 YYREEE (reference sequence). The ends were cut back, 0 bases at V and 3 bases at J, with 12 bases in the middle. Here the CDR3 reads CASSLGRDYDYGYTF. The CDR3 bases are TGTGCCAGCAGCTTGGGCAGGGATTACGACTATGGCTACACCTTC.

This clone showed up just a few times. The chain employs TRBV5-6 and TRBJ2-7, with 7 bases fitting TRBD2. The ends lost 2 bases at V and 7 bases at J; junction bases unmatched: 6. This CDR3 comprises 13 residues. Per the germline V gene, CDR1 is SGHDT and CDR2 is YYEEEE. This chain's CDR3 is CASSLGGSGEQYF. CDR3 nucleotide sequence: TGTGCCAGCAGCTTAGGCGGGAGTGGGGAGCAGTACTTC.

The gene calls are TRBV5-1 and TRBJ2-1; tentative D call: TRBD2 (6 bases). Per germline, CDR1 SGHRS and CDR2 YFSETQ. The germline V and J ends were trimmed by 2 bases and 6 bases, with 15 bases remaining between them. The CDR3 covers 15 residues. The CDR3, as DNA: TGCGCCAGCAGCTTCGGCAGCGGGTCTGGCAATGAGCAGTTCTTC. Protein: CASSFGSGSGNEQFF. The full variable domain, rest sourced from reference TRBV5-1 and TRBJ2-1, is KAGVTQTPRYLIKTRGQQVTLSCSPISGHRSVSWYQQTPGQGLQFLFEYFSETQRNKGNFPGRFSGRQFSNSRSEMNVSTLELGDSALYLCASSFGSGSGNEQFFGPGTRLTVL.

The V and J genes are TRBV9 and TRBJ1-2; the match to TRBD1 covers 12 bases. Losses at the gene ends were 2 bases for V and 4 bases for J; bases not matched to a gene: 15. From germline, CDR1 is SGDLS and CDR2 YYNGEE. This CDR3 is 19 amino acids long. This CDR3 is CASSVGGQGAFKKGYGYTF. The CDR3 nucleotides are TGTGCCAGCAGCGTGGGGGGACAGGGGGCCTTCAAAAAGGGCTATGGCTACACCTTC.

In its sample, this clone was seen a few times. This rearrangement joins TRBV5-5 to TRBJ2-3; D is uncertain. This CDR3 contains 12 residues. Trimming took off 4 bases at V and 3 bases at J, with 6 bases between the two ends. CDR1 and CDR2 from the germline V gene are SGHKS and YYEKEE (reference sequence). The CDR3 DNA is TGTGCCAGCAGCCCCGAGACAGATACGCAGTATTTT. Amino acids: CASSPETDTQYF.

CDR3 bases: TGTGCCAGCAGCTTAAACAATGAGCAGTTCTTC. This translates into CASSLNNEQFF. This chain connects TRBV7-6 to TRBJ2-1, with D uncertain. There are 11 residues in the CDR3. The V gene lost 2 bases and the J gene lost 5 bases, with 1 base spanning the gap. Germline V gene sequence: CDR1 SGHVS, CDR2 FNYEAQ.